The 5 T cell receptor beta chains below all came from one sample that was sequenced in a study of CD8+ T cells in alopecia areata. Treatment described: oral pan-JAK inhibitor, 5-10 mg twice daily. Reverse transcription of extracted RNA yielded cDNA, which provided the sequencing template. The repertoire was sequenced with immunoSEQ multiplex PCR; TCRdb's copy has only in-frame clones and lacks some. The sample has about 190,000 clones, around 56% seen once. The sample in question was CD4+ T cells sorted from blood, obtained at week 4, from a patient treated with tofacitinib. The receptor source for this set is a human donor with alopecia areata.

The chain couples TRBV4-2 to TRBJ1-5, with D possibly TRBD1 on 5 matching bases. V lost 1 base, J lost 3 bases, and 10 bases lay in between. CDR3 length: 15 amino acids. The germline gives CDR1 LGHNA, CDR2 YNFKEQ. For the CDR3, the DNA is TGTGCCAGCAGCCAAGGTCAGGGACTCAATCAGCCCCAGCATTTT. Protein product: CASSQGQGLNQPQHF.

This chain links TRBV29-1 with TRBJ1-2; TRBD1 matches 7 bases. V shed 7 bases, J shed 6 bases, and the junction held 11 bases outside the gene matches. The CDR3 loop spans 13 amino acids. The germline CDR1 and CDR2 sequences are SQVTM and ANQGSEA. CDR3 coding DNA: TGCAGCGCTGTAAGGGGGCCCAGGGATGGCTACACCTTC. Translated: CSAVRGPRDGYTF.

This CDR3 is CASSYRSAYTDTQYF. CDR3 DNA: TGTGCCAGCAGTTATAGATCAGCATACACAGATACGCAGTATTTT. The V gene is TRBV6-5, the J gene TRBJ2-3; D gene unclear. The CDR3 spans 15 residues. CDR1 MNHEY and CDR2 SVGAGI come from the germline V gene. Trimming removed 3 bases from V and 2 bases from J, with 12 bases in between.

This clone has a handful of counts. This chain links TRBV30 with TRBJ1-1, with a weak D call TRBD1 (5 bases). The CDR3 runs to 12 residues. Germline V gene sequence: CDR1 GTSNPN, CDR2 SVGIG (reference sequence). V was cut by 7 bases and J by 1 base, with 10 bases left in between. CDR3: CASRASNTEAFF. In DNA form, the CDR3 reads TGTGCCTCCAGGGCTTCGAACACTGAAGCTTTCTTT.

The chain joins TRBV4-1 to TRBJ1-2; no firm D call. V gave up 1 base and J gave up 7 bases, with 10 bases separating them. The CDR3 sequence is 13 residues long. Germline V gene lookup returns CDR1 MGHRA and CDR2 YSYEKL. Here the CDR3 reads CASSQVEITGYTF. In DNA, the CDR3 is TGCGCCAGCAGCCAAGTGGAGATTACTGGCTACACCTTC.